Shown below are 26 T cell receptor beta chains from a single sample sequenced in a study of sequential checkpoint blockade in melanoma. This sample's treatment: randomized to nivolumab then ipilimumab (arm A) or the reverse (arm B). Some clones are missing from TCRdb's copy, which holds only in-frame ones; the method was immunoSEQ multiplex PCR. Counted here are under 9,500 clones, more than 55% occurring once; the ten biggest clones make up about two fifths. Sample: CD8+ T cells sorted from blood (inferred from file names), taken from a patient given nivolumab and ipilimumab in sequence. Every receptor here comes from a human donor with melanoma.

This chain connects TRBV27 to TRBJ2-4, with 9 bases lining up with TRBD2. Germline V CDR1 and CDR2: MNHEY, SMNVEV (reference sequence). The CDR3 is 13 amino acids. Germline trimming cut 5 bases from V and 7 bases from J; bases unmatched to any gene: 3. The DNA for the CDR3 is TGTGCCAGCAGTCTAAGCGGGAGGAACATTCAGTACTTC. It yields the protein CASSLSGRNIQYF.

The chain uses TRBV6-1 and TRBJ2-3, with TRBD2 identical over 12 bases. The CDR3 covers 15 residues. The junction had 2 bases not matched to a gene; V was cut back by 2 bases and J by 5 bases. The germline V gene encodes CDR1 MNHNS and CDR2 SASEGT. The CDR3 region is CASSERGLAGDTQYF. The CDR3 DNA sequence: TGTGCCAGCAGTGAAAGGGGACTAGCGGGAGATACGCAGTATTTT.

The gene calls are TRBV6-4 and TRBJ1-1; D perhaps matches TRBD1 (6 bases). CDR1 and CDR2 from the germline V gene are MRHNA and SNTAGT. CDR3 length: 14 residues. The ends were cut back, 3 bases at V and 1 base at J, with 9 bases in the middle. The CDR3 here is CASSEKGENTEAFF. Here the CDR3 DNA reads TGTGCCAGCAGTGAGAAGGGGGAGAACACTGAAGCTTTCTTT.

The chain recombines TRBV28 with TRBJ1-2, with D unclear. V was shortened by 9 bases and J by 4 bases, with 18 bases between the two germline ends. The germline gives CDR1 MDHEN, CDR2 SYDVKM. The CDR3 length is 14 residues. The CDR3 DNA sequence: TGTGCCAGTCCGATAGGGTCCGAGGGCTATGGCTACACCTTC. Encoded protein: CASPIGSEGYGYTF.

The V and J genes are TRBV28 and TRBJ2-7; D may be TRBD1 (6 bases). Germline V gene sequence: CDR1 MDHEN, CDR2 SYDVKM. The V end lost 3 bases, the J end lost 3 bases, and 12 bases lay between the germline ends. This CDR3 is built from 14 residues. The CDR3 sequence is CASSFRGNNYEQYF. CDR3 nucleotides: TGTGCCAGCAGTTTTAGGGGGAACAACTACGAGCAGTACTTC.

The chain employs TRBV27 and TRBJ2-2; D is uncertain. CDR3 length: 16 amino acids. Per the germline V gene, CDR1 is MNHEY and CDR2 is SMNVEV (reference sequence). V gave up 3 bases and J gave up 4 bases, with 15 bases separating them. CDR3 sequence reads: CASSFVLSTSTGELFF. The CDR3 nucleotides are TGTGCCAGCAGTTTTGTTCTATCTACGAGCACCGGGGAGCTGTTTTTT.

A note on this clone: At one of its ends the junction is not consistent with the germline gene, which may arise from a read error. The J gene is TRBJ1-1, the V gene TRBV7-8; possibly TRBD1 for D (6 bases). This CDR3 has 15 residues. Germline values: CDR1 SGHVS, CDR2 FQNEAQ. The CDR3 DNA sequence: TGTGCCAGCAGCCCTAATACAGGGAAGAACCCTGAAGCTTTCTTT. It codes for CASSPNTGKNPEAFF.

This clone was counted only a few times. The rearrangement joins TRBV13 to TRBJ2-7, with a weak D call TRBD2 (6 bases). The ends were cut back, 6 bases at V and 2 bases at J, with 17 bases in the middle. The CDR3 loop spans 15 amino acids. Germline assignment: CDR1 PRHDT and CDR2 FYEKMQ (reference sequence). Here the CDR3 reads CASRLGAGQPYEQYF. Written as DNA, the CDR3 is TGTGCCAGCAGATTGGGTGCGGGGCAGCCCTACGAGCAGTACTTC.

The chain joins TRBV2 to TRBJ2-3; no firm D call. CDR3 length: 15 residues. From germline, CDR1 is SNHLY and CDR2 FYNNEI. V was shortened by 5 bases and J by 0 bases, with 12 bases between the two germline ends. The CDR3 region is CASSPLTTSTDTQYF. In nucleotides, the CDR3 is TGTGCCAGCAGTCCTCTTACTACTAGCACAGATACGCAGTATTTT.

This clone turned up a few times. An end of the junction differs from the germline gene, which may be a read error. In DNA form, the CDR3 reads TGTGCCAGCAGTACCGGGACAGGAGGCTACGAGCAGTACTTC. Translated, it gives CASSTGTGGYEQYF. V is TRBV19 and J is TRBJ2-7; 8 bases line up with TRBD1. The germline gives CDR1 LNHDA, CDR2 SQIVND (reference sequence). The CDR3 extends over 14 amino acids.

The chain has TRBV5-5 and TRBJ1-2; D gene uncertain. Germline V gives CDR1 SGHKS, CDR2 YYEKEE (reference sequence). Trimming left V 4 bases short and J 3 bases short, with 22 bases between. The CDR3 spans 17 residues. CDR3 protein: CASSQAWVRQVDYGYTF. CDR3 coding DNA: TGTGCCAGCAGCCAAGCATGGGTACGGCAGGTTGACTATGGCTACACCTTC.

V and J are TRBV6-6 and TRBJ2-1; D is unresolved. Germline-derived CDR1 and CDR2 are MNHNY and SVGAGI (reference sequence). The CDR3 runs to 10 residues. Trimming took 4 bases from V and 7 from J, leaving 2 bases between them. CDR3 amino acids: CASSLNEQFF. The CDR3 DNA follows: TGTGCCAGCAGTTTAAATGAGCAGTTCTTC.

The chain is built from TRBV4-1 and TRBJ2-1; 10 bases are shared with TRBD1. The V gene end was trimmed by 4 bases and the J gene end by 4 bases; junction bases not matched to a gene: 4. CDR3 length: 15 residues. The germline gives CDR1 MGHRA, CDR2 YSYEKL. The CDR3 sequence is CASSRGQGDYNEQFF. The CDR3 coding sequence is TGCGCCAGCAGCCGCGGACAGGGGGATTACAATGAGCAGTTCTTC.

Comment on this clone: The same CDR3 can be traced to other DNA sequences in this sample. The CDR3: CASSDSSGSYNEQFF. Written as DNA, the CDR3 is TGTGCCAGCAGTGACTCTAGCGGCTCCTACAATGAGCAGTTCTTC. The chain couples TRBV6-4 to TRBJ2-1; a possible D gene is TRBD2 (6 bases). Trimming left V 0 bases short and J 0 bases short, with 6 bases between. CDR1 and CDR2 (germline): MRHNA, SNTAGT. The CDR3 has 15 residues.

This chain joins TRBV28 and TRBJ2-1, with TRBD2 as a possible D gene (7 bases). The CDR3 has 17 residues. Trimming left V 3 bases short and J 0 bases short, with 15 bases between. Germline V lookup: CDR1 MDHEN, CDR2 SYDVKM. DNA of the CDR3: TGTGCCAGCAGTTTGCTTTGGGGGGGCAGCTCCTACAATGAGCAGTTCTTC. Translation: CASSLLWGGSSYNEQFF.

On this clone itself: This sequence may be a read error, since a much larger clone differs from it by one base. Other DNA sequences from this sample encode an identical CDR3 as well. The CDR3 DNA is TGCGCCAGCAGCCCTACTGTAGCGGGGGGGCCAGATACGCAGTATTTT. This codes for CASSPTVAGGPDTQYF. This chain joins TRBV4-1 and TRBJ2-3; TRBD2 matches 11 bases. Germline trimming cut 4 bases from V and 4 bases from J; bases unmatched to any gene: 7. The V gene's germline CDR1 is MGHRA and CDR2 YSYEKL. This CDR3 region has 16 residues.

The genes are TRBV7-3 and TRBJ2-3; TRBD2 agrees at 8 bases. Germline CDR1 SGHTA, CDR2 FQGTGA. V shed 4 bases and J 0 bases; nucleotides not matched to a gene: 9. This CDR3 comprises 17 residues. This CDR3 reads CASSSKERGSSTDTQYF. CDR3 in DNA: TGTGCCAGCAGCTCCAAAGAGCGGGGGAGTAGCACAGATACGCAGTATTTT.

This chain connects TRBV19 to TRBJ2-5; the D is unclear. The DNA matches TRBJ2-7 better at its end, which makes the J call doubtful. The germline CDR1 and CDR2 sequences are LNHDA and SQIVND (reference sequence). This CDR3 has 11 residues. The CDR3 sequence: CASSMNSEQYF. The CDR3 DNA reads as TGTGCCAGTAGTATGAATAGCGAGCAGTACTTC.

Details on this clone: The identical CDR3 is also encoded by other nucleotide sequences in the sample. V is TRBV6-5 and J is TRBJ2-1; D remains ambiguous. The CDR3 spans 12 residues. CDR1 MNHEY and CDR2 SVGAGI come from the germline V gene. Between the trimmed V and J ends, which lost 6 bases and 8 bases, there was a span of 11 bases. CDR3 DNA: TGTGCCAGCAGCACTGACTCCGATGAGCAGTTCTTC. As protein: CASSTDSDEQFF.

This clone was counted a few times. The V and J genes are TRBV4-3 and TRBJ2-3, with D unclear. Germline V gene lookup returns CDR1 LGHNA and CDR2 YSLEER. V was pared by 1 base and J by 2 bases, with 10 bases between. The CDR3 runs to 15 residues. CDR3 DNA: TGCGCCAGCAGCCAAGCGGGTTCCACCACAGATACGCAGTATTTT. Translated, it gives CASSQAGSTTDTQYF.

This clone was counted between two and nine times. A read error may account for a junction end that differs from germline. The chain combines TRBV6-5 with TRBJ1-1; D is undetermined. Germline V gives CDR1 MNHEY, CDR2 SVGAGI. The CDR3 extends over 13 amino acids. The CDR3 loop is CASSDSSLTEAFF. The CDR3 DNA sequence: TGTGCCAGCAGTGACTCGAGTCTCACTGAAGCTTTCTTT.

This clone was observed a few times. This chain uses TRBV5-1 with TRBJ1-1; 11 bases align to TRBD1. The CDR3 totals 15 residues. V shed 0 bases and J 4 bases; nucleotides not matched to a gene: 2. Looked up from germline, CDR1 is SGHRS and CDR2 is YFSETQ. This chain's CDR3 is CASSLAGTGGTEAFF. The CDR3 DNA sequence: TGCGCCAGCAGCTTGGCCGGGACAGGGGGCACTGAAGCTTTCTTT.

The chain links TRBV9 to TRBJ2-2, with a tentative D call TRBD2 (6 bases). Germline lookup yields CDR1 SGDLS and CDR2 YYNGEE. The CDR3 has 15 residues. V lost 8 bases and J 5 bases, leaving 19 bases between the germline ends. The CDR3 nucleotides are TGTGCCAGTGCCCGGGGCGGGACTCCTACCGGGGAGCTGTTTTTT. Translating gives CASARGGTPTGELFF. Full variable domain (outside the CDR3, taken from reference TRBV9 and TRBJ2-2): DSGVTQTPKHLITATGQRVTLRCSPRSGDLSVYWYQQSLDQGLQFLIQYYNGEERAKGNILERFSAQQFPDLHSELNLSSLELGDSALYFCASARGGTPTGELFFGEGSRLTVL.

This clone was observed a handful of times. The chain links TRBV7-3 to TRBJ2-3; 9 bases map to TRBD2. The CDR3 sequence is 15 residues long. Trimming cost V 5 bases and J 2 bases; bases outside gene matches: 5. Germline V CDR1 and CDR2: SGHTA, FQGTGA. CDR3 DNA sequence: TGTGCCAGCAGCCCTAGCGGGAAAACCACAGATACGCAGTATTTT. It is translated as CASSPSGKTTDTQYF.

This chain connects TRBV19 to TRBJ2-5, with a possible D match to TRBD2 (6 bases). Matching the DNA end better, TRBJ2-7 makes the J call doubtful. CDR1 LNHDA and CDR2 SQIVND come from the germline V gene (reference sequence). The CDR3 consists of 14 residues. CDR3 in amino acids: CASTAGRGIYEQYF. The DNA of the CDR3 is TGTGCCAGTACCGCGGGGCGCGGGATCTACGAGCAGTACTTC.

The chain recombines TRBV7-6 with TRBJ2-1; TRBD1 aligns across 7 bases. Germline V lookup: CDR1 SGHVS, CDR2 FNYEAQ. The CDR3 runs 16 residues. Trimming removed 0 bases from V and 4 bases from J; junction bases left unmatched: 6. The CDR3 DNA sequence: TGTGCCAGCAGCTTAGCGGGCAGGGGGAAGTACAATGAGCAGTTCTTC. Protein: CASSLAGRGKYNEQFF.